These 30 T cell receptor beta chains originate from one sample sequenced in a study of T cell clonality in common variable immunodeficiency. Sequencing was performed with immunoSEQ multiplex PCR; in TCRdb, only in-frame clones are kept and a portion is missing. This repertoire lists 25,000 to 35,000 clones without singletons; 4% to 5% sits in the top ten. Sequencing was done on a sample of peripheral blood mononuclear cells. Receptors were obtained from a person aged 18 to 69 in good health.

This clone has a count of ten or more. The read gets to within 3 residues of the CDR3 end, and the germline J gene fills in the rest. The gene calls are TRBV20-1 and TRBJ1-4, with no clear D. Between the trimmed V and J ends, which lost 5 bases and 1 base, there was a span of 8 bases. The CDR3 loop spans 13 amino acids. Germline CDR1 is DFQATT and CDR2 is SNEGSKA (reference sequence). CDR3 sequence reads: CSALAETNEKLFF. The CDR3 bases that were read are TGCAGTGCTCTAGCCGAAACTAATGAAAAA.

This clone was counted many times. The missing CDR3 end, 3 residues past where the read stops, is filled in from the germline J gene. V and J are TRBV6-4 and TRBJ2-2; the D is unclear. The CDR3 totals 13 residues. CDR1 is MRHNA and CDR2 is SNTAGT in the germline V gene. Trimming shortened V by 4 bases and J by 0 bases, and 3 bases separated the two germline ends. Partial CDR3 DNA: TGTGCCAGCAGTGTATCGAACACCGGGGAG. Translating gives CASSVSNTGE. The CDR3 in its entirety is CASSVSNTGELFF.

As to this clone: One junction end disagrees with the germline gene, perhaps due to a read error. CDR3 protein: CASSPTGSDEQYF. Partial CDR3 DNA: TGTGCTAGCAGCCCGACAGGGTCAGACGAG. The rearrangement uses TRBV7-7 and TRBJ2-7; TRBD1 aligns across 7 bases. The read ends 3 residues shy of where the CDR3 ends; the end is completed using the germline J gene. CDR1 and CDR2 (germline): SSHAT, FNYEAQ (reference sequence). The CDR3 covers 13 residues.

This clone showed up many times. The CDR3 bases that were read are TGTGCCAGCAGTTTACGACAGGGCCACGAG. This encodes CASSLRQGHE. The CDR3 in its entirety is CASSLRQGHEQYF. V is TRBV12-3 or TRBV12-4 and J is TRBJ2-7, with 7 bases aligning to TRBD1. Coverage ceases 3 residues before the CDR3 finishes, and the germline J gene fills in the end. The CDR3 loop spans 13 amino acids. The J segment lost 5 bases and the V segment lost 2 bases, leaving 3 bases of the junction unmatched.

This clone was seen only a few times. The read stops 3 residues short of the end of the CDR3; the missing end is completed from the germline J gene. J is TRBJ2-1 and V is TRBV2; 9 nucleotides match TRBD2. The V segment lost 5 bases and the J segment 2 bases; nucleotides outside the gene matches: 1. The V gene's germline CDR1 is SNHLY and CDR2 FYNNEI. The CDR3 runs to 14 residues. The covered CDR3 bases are TGTGCCAGCAGTAGCGGGAGGACCTACAATGAG. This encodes CASSSGRTYNE. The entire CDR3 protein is CASSSGRTYNEQFF.

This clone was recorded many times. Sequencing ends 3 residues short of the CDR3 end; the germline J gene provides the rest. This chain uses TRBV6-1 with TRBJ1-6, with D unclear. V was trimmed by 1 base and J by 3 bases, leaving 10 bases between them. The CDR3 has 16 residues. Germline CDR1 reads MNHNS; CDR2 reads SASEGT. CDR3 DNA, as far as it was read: TGTGCCAGCAGTGAAGAGGAGGGTTACTATAATTCACCC. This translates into CASSEEEGYYNSP. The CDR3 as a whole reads CASSEEEGYYNSPLHF.

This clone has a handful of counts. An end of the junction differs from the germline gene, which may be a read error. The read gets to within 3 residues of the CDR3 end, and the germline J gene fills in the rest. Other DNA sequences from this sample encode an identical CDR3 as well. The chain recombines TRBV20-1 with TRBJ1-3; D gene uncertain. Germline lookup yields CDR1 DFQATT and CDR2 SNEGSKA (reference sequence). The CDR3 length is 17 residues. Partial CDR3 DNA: TGCAGTGCTAGAGATACGCTCGGGGTTATCTCTGGAAACACG. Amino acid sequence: CSARDTLGVISGNT. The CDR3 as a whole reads CSARDTLGVISGNTIYF.

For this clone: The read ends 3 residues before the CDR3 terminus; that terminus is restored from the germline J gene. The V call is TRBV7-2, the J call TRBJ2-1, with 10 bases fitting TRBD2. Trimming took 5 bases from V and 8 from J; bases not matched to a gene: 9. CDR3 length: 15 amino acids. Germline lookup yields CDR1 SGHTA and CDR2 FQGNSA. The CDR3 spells CASSDTRTSGDEQFF. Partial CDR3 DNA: TGTGCCAGCAGCGATACTCGGACTAGCGGTGATGAG.

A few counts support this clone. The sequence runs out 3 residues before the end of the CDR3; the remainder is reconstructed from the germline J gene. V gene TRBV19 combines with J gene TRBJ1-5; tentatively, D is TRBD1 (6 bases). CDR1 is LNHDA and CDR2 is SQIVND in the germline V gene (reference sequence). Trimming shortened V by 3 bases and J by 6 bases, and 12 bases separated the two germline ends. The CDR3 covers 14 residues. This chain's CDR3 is CASSMGGGAQPQHF. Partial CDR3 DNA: TGTGCCAGTAGTATGGGCGGGGGGGCTCAGCCC.

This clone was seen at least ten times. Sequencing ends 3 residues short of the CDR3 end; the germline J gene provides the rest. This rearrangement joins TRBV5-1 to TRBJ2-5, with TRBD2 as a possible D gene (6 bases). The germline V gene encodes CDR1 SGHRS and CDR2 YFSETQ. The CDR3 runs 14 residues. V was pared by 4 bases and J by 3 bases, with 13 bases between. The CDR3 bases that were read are TGCGCCAGCAGCCTCGCTTGGGGGGAAGAGACC. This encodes CASSLAWGEET. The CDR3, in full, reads CASSLAWGEETQYF.

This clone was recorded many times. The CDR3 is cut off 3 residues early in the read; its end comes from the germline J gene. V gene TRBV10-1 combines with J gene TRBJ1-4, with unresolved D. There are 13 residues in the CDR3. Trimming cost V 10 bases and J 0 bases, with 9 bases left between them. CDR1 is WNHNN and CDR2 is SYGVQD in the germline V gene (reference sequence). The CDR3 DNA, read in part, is TGCGCCATCGTTAGTGCAACTAATGAAAAA. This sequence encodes CAIVSATNEK. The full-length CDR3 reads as CAIVSATNEKLFF.

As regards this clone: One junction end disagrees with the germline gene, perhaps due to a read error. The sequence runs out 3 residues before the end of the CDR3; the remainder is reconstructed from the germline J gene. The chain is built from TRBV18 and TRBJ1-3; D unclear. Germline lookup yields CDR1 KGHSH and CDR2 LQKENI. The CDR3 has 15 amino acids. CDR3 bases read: TGTGCCAGCTCACCACAATCGGGGAGAGGAAACACA. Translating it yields CASSPQSGRGNT. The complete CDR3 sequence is CASSPQSGRGNTIYF.

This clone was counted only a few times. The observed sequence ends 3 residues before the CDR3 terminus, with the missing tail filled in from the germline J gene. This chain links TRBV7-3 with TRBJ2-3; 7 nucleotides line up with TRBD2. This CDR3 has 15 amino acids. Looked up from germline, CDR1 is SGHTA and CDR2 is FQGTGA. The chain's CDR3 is CASSLGGVGQETQYF. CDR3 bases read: TGTGCCAGCAGCTTGGGGGGGGTGGGGCAAGAGACG.

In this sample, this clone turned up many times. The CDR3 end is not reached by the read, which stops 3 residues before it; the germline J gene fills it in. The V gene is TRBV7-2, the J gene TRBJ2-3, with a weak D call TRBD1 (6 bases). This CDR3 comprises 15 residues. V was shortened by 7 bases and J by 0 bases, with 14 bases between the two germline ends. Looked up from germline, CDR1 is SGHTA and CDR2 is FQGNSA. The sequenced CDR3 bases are TGTGCCAGCAATCCACAGGGAATGAGCACAGATACG. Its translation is CASNPQGMSTDT. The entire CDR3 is CASNPQGMSTDTQYF.

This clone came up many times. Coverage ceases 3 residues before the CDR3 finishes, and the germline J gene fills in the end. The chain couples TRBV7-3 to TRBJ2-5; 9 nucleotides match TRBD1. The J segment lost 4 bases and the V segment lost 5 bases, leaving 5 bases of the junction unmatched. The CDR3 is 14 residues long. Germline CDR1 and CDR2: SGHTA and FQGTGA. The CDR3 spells CASSPGQGRETQYF. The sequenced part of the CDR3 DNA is TGTGCCAGCAGCCCCGGACAGGGGAGAGAGACC.

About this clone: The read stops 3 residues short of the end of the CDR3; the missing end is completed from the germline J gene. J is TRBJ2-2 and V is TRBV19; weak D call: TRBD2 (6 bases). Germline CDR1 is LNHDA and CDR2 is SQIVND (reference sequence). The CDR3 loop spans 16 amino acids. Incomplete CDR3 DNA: TGTGCCACCAAAACGCCTAGCGCGTTCGGATGGGAAGAG. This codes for CATKTPSAFGWEE. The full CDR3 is CATKTPSAFGWEELFF.

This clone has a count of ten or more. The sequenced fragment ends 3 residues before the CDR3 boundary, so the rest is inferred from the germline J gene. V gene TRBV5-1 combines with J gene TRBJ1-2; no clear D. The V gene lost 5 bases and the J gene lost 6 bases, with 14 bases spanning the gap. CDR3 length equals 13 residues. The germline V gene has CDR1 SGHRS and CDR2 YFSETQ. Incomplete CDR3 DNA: TGCGCCAGCAGTCCGAGCCGCATTAATGGC. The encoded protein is CASSPSRING. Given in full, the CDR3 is CASSPSRINGYTF.

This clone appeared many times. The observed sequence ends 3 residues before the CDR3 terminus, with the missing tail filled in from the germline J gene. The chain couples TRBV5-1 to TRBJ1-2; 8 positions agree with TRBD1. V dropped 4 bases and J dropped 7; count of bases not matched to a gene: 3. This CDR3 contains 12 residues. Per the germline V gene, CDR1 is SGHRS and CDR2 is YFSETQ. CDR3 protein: CASSPTGAGYTF. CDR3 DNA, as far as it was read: TGCGCCAGCAGCCCGACAGGGGCTGGC.

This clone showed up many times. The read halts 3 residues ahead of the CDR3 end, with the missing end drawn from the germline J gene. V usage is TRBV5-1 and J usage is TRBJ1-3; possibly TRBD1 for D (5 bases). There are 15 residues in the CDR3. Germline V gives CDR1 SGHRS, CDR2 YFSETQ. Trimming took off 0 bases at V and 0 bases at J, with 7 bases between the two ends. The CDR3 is CASSLGGVSGNTIYF. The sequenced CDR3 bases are TGCGCCAGCAGCTTGGGGGGGGTCTCTGGAAACACC.

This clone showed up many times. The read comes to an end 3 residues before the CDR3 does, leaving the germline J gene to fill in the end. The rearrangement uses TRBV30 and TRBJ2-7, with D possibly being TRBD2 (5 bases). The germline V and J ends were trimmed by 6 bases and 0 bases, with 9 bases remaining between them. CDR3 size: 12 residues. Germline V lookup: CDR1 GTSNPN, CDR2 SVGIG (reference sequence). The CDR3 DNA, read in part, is TGTGCCTGCGAGGGTACCTCCTACGAG. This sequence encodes CACEGTSYE. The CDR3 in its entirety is CACEGTSYEQYF.

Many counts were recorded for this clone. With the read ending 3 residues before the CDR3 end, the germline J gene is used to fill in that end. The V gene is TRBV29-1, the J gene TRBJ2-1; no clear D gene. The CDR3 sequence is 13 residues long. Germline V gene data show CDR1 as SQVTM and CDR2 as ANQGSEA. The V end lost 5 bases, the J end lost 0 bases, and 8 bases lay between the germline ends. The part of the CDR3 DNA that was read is TGCAGCGTTCAGGCCCGCTCCTACAATGAG. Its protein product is CSVQARSYNE. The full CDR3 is CSVQARSYNEQFF.

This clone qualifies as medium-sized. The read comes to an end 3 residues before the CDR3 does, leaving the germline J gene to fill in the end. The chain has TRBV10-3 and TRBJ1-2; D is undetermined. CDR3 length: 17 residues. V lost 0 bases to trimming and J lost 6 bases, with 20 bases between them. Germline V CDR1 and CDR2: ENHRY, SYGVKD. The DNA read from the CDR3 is TGTGCCATCAGTGAGTCCCCCTATTGGCTCGCGGAGGATGGC. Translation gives CAISESPYWLAEDG. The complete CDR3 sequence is CAISESPYWLAEDGYTF.

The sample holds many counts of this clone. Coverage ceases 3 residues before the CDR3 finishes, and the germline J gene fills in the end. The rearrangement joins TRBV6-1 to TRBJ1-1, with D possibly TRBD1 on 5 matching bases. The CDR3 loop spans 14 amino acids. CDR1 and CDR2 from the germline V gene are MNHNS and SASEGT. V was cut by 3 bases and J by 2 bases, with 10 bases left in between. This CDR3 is CASSDRALNTEAFF. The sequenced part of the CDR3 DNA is TGTGCCAGCAGTGACAGGGCGTTAAACACTGAA.

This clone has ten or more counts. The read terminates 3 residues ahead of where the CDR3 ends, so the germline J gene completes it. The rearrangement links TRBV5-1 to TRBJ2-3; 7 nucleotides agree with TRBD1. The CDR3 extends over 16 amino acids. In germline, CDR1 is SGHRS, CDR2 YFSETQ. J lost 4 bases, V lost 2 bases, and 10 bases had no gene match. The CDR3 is CASSLPERTGADTQYF. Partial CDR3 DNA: TGCGCCAGCAGCTTACCTGAAAGAACAGGGGCAGATACG.

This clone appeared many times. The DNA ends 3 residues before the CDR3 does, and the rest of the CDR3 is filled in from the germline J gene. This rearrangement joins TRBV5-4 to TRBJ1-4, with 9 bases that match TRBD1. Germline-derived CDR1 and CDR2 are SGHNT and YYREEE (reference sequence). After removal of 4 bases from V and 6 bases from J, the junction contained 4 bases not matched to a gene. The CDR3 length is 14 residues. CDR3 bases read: TGTGCCAGCAGCCCGACAGGGGGAGATGAAAAA. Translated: CASSPTGGDEK. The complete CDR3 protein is CASSPTGGDEKLFF.

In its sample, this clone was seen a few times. CDR3 DNA (partial): TGCGCCAGCAGCTTAACTAGCGGGAGGCTAGAGACC. Amino acid sequence: CASSLTSGRLET. The complete CDR3 protein is CASSLTSGRLETQYF. The chain couples TRBV5-1 to TRBJ2-5; the match to TRBD2 covers 12 bases. The CDR3 extends 3 residues past the end of the read, so its final part is completed from the germline J gene. Germline-derived CDR1 and CDR2 are SGHRS and YFSETQ. Germline trimming cut 2 bases from V and 4 bases from J; bases unmatched to any gene: 3. The CDR3 runs 15 residues.

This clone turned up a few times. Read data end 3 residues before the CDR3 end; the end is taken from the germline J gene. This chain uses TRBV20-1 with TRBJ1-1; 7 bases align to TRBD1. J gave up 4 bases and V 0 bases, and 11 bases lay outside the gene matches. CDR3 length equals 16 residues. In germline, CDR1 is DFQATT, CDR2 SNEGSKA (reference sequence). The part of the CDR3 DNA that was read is TGCAGTGCTAGAGATCATGGGCAGGGGGGCGGCACTGAA. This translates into CSARDHGQGGGTE. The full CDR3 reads CSARDHGQGGGTEAFF.

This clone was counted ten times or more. The CDR3 bases that were read are TGCGCCAGCGGACAGATGGACACCGGGGAG. The encoded protein is CASGQMDTGE. The whole CDR3 protein reads CASGQMDTGELFF. This rearrangement joins TRBV5-1 to TRBJ2-2; TRBD1 is a possible D gene (6 bases). From the germline J gene comes the end of the CDR3, since the read stops 3 residues before it. This CDR3 region has 13 residues. Germline lookup yields CDR1 SGHRS and CDR2 YFSETQ. Trimming removed 7 bases at V and 3 bases at J, with 10 bases between.

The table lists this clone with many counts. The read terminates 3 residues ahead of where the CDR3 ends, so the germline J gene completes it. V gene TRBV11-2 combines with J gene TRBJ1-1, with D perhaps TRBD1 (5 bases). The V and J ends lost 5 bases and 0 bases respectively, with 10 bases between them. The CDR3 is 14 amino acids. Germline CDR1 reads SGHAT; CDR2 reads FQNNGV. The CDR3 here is CASSPIRVNTEAFF. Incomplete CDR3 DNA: TGTGCCAGCAGCCCAATCAGGGTGAACACTGAA.

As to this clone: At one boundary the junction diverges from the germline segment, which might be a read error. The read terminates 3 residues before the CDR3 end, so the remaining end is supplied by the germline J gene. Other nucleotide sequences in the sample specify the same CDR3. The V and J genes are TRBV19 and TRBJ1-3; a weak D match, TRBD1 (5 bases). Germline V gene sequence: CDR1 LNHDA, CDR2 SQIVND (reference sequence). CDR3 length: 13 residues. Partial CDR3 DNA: TGTGCCAGTAGTATTCAAGGACAAAACACA. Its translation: CASSIQGQNT. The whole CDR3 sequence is CASSIQGQNTIYF.